Below are 19 T cell receptor beta chains sequenced from a single sample in a study of T cells in Graves' hyperthyroidism and ophthalmopathy. Authors of the study amplified TCR beta CDR3 regions from RNA transcripts. The primer set for the first-round RT-PCR of the TCR CDR3 was HTBI. TCRdb ran MiXCR on the multiplex PCR reads and lists one entry per CDR3 protein. Of 500,000 to 650,000 distinct CDR3 sequences listed, about 20% are singletons. Specimen: blood. These TCRs come from a man in his forties or fifties with Graves' ophthalmopathy.

There are many counts of this clonotype. The chain combines TRBV6-1 with TRBJ2-7, with D possibly TRBD1 on 6 matching bases. The CDR3 extends over 16 amino acids. The V gene's germline CDR1 is MNHNS and CDR2 SASEGT. V lost 5 bases, J lost 3 bases, and 20 bases lay in between. For the CDR3, the DNA is TGTGCCAGCAGTTGGAAAGGACCCAGGGGCCACTACGAGCAGTACTTC. Translated, it gives CASSWKGPRGHYEQYF.

This clonotype occurred many times. The V call is TRBV6-2 or TRBV6-3, the J call TRBJ2-3, with a tentative D call TRBD2 (6 bases). This CDR3 contains 16 residues. Between the trimmed V and J ends, which lost 2 bases and 5 bases, there was a span of 17 bases. Per the germline V gene, CDR1 is MNHEY and CDR2 is SVGEGT. The CDR3 loop is CASSYGEGLAQDTQYF. As DNA, the CDR3 is TGTGCCAGCAGTTACGGGGAAGGGCTAGCGCAAGATACGCAGTATTTT.

This clonotype was detected only a few times. An end of the junction does not agree with germline; a read error may underlie this. V and J are TRBV29-1 and TRBJ2-2, with TRBD2 as a possible D gene (5 bases). Germline V gene lookup returns CDR1 SQVTM and CDR2 ANQGSEA. The CDR3 is 14 residues long. CDR3 in DNA: TGCAACGTTGAAGCTTGGGAGTCTACAGGGGAGCTGTTTTTT. Its translation is CNVEAWESTGELFF.

The chain carries TRBV9 and TRBJ2-2, with D uncertain. V dropped 2 bases and J dropped 6 bases, with 5 bases sitting between them. Germline V gives CDR1 SGDLS, CDR2 YYNGEE. This CDR3 has 12 amino acids. In DNA, the CDR3 is TGTGCCAGCAGCGTCATGGCCGGGGAGCTGTTTTTT. The encoded protein is CASSVMAGELFF. The variable domain in full, completed from reference TRBV9 and TRBJ2-2, reads DSGVTQTPKHLITATGQRVTLRCSPRSGDLSVYWYQQSLDQGLQFLIQYYNGEERAKGNILERFSAQQFPDLHSELNLSSLELGDSALYFCASSVMAGELFFGEGSRLTVL.

This clonotype was counted ten times or more. This chain connects TRBV12-3 or TRBV12-4 to TRBJ2-3, with D tentatively TRBD1 or TRBD2 (7 bases each). V was shortened by 6 bases and J by 6 bases, with 22 bases between the two germline ends. This CDR3 spans 16 amino acids. Here the CDR3 reads CASSHHRGSGQDTQYF. DNA for the CDR3: TGTGCCAGCAGCCATCACAGGGGTAGCGGGCAGGATACGCAGTATTTT.

CDR3 in DNA: TGTGCCAGTAGTATAAGACACGGGATCGACATCAATCAGCCCCAGCATTTT. This gives the protein CASSIRHGIDINQPQHF. The chain carries TRBV19 and TRBJ1-5; D remains unclear. The germline V gene encodes CDR1 LNHDA and CDR2 SQIVND (reference sequence). The CDR3 extends over 17 amino acids. The V and J ends lost 2 bases and 3 bases respectively, with 17 bases between them.

This clonotype was seen many times. The chain links TRBV10-3 to TRBJ2-7; TRBD2 agrees at 9 bases. Germline assignment: CDR1 ENHRY and CDR2 SYGVKD. This CDR3 spans 15 amino acids. The ends lost 6 bases at V and 4 bases at J; junction bases unmatched: 10. CDR3 bases: TGTGCCATCAGACCAGAGCGGGGGGTTTTGTACGAGCAGTACTTC. The encoded protein is CAIRPERGVLYEQYF.

This clonotype has at least ten counts. The J gene is TRBJ1-1, the V gene TRBV6-1; D is perhaps TRBD1 (5 bases). CDR1 and CDR2 from the germline V gene are MNHNS and SASEGT. V dropped 5 bases and J dropped 3 bases, with 22 bases sitting between them. CDR3 length equals 17 residues. The CDR3 loop is CASSPRMVRERDTEAFF. The DNA for the CDR3 is TGTGCCAGCAGTCCCAGGATGGTCAGGGAAAGAGACACTGAAGCTTTCTTT.

This clonotype was seen ten or more times. This sequence joins TRBV13 and TRBJ2-5; D could derive from TRBD1 or TRBD2 (5 bases each). Germline CDR1 and CDR2: PRHDT and FYEKMQ (reference sequence). V lost 5 bases, J lost 5 bases, and 18 bases lay in between. The CDR3 is 15 amino acids. For the CDR3, the DNA is TGTGCCAGCAGCCCAGGTGCTCTCGAGGGGGAGACCCAGTACTTC. This translates into CASSPGALEGETQYF.

This clonotype came up a few times. This sequence joins TRBV6-2 or TRBV6-3 and TRBJ1-2, with 12 bases matching TRBD1. The CDR3 totals 14 residues. Per the germline V gene, CDR1 is MNHEY and CDR2 is SVGEGT. V trimming: 2 bases; J trimming: 8 bases; junction bases outside the gene matches: 3. CDR3 sequence reads: CASSYPGTGGGYTF. The CDR3 bases are TGTGCCAGCAGTTACCCCGGGACAGGGGGCGGCTACACCTTC.

This clonotype was seen many times. The rearrangement uses TRBV28 and TRBJ2-3; TRBD1 might be the D (8 bases). The CDR3 is 14 amino acids. Germline loops: CDR1 MDHEN, CDR2 SYDVKM. V was trimmed by 4 bases and J by 4 bases, leaving 12 bases between them. The CDR3 region is CASSYTGGADTQYF. DNA of the CDR3: TGTGCCAGCAGTTACACAGGGGGGGCAGATACGCAGTATTTT.

In its sample, this clonotype was seen a few times. The chain links TRBV6-1 to TRBJ1-5; D perhaps matches TRBD1 (5 bases). The CDR3 contains 11 residues. Trimming stripped 7 bases from V and 9 bases from J, with 10 bases between. CDR1 is MNHNS, CDR2 SASEGT, per germline. The CDR3 DNA reads TGTGCCAGCAACAACGGGGGGCCCCAGCATTTT. Encoded protein: CASNNGGPQHF.

This clonotype was seen many times. The rearrangement uses TRBV3-1 and TRBJ2-1, with D unresolved. From germline, CDR1 is LGHDT and CDR2 YNNKEL (reference sequence). The CDR3 has 12 residues. V was clipped by 0 bases and J by 11 bases, with 8 bases between them. CDR3 sequence reads: CASSQELLQQFF. The CDR3 DNA is TGTGCCAGCAGCCAAGAACTACTCCAGCAGTTCTTC.

The chain is built from TRBV28 and TRBJ2-3; D is perhaps TRBD2 (6 bases). Trimming left V 5 bases short and J 14 bases short, with 17 bases between. Germline assignment: CDR1 MDHEN and CDR2 SYDVKM. This CDR3 comprises 12 residues. In DNA form, the CDR3 reads TGTGCCAGCAGTCTAGACCGGAGGGTTCTGTATTTT. It encodes CASSLDRRVLYF.

The chain links TRBV27 to TRBJ2-3, with TRBD2 matching 11 bases. The CDR3 runs to 18 residues. Germline V gene lookup returns CDR1 MNHEY and CDR2 SMNVEV (reference sequence). V trimming: 3 bases; J trimming: 4 bases; junction bases outside the gene matches: 12. The CDR3 loop is CASSFKAIAGGRADTQYF. The CDR3 region has the DNA TGTGCCAGCAGTTTTAAGGCGATAGCGGGAGGGCGCGCAGATACGCAGTATTTT.

This clonotype was found many times. The J gene is TRBJ2-1, the V gene TRBV7-9; 8 nucleotides line up with TRBD1. After removal of 5 bases from V and 1 base from J, the junction contained 4 bases not matched to a gene. CDR1 is SEHNR and CDR2 is FQNEAQ in the germline V gene (reference sequence). The CDR3 length is 15 residues. Written as DNA, the CDR3 is TGTGCCAGCAGCCCGAGGACAGGGTCCTACAATGAGCAGTTCTTC. It is translated as CASSPRTGSYNEQFF.

In DNA form, the CDR3 reads TGTGCCAGTATCTTAACAGAGGCGGGGCACTATGGCTACACCTTC. Translation gives CASILTEAGHYGYTF. V and J are TRBV19 and TRBJ1-2, with D possibly being TRBD1 (5 bases). The CDR3 runs to 15 residues. Trimming removed 7 bases from V and 3 bases from J, with 18 bases in between. Germline V CDR1 and CDR2: LNHDA, SQIVND (reference sequence).

This clonotype was recorded many times. The chain uses TRBV5-1 and TRBJ1-3; D remains ambiguous. CDR1 and CDR2 (germline): SGHRS, YFSETQ. Trimming pared 0 bases from V and 3 bases from J, leaving 4 bases between. CDR3 length: 13 amino acids. The CDR3 DNA reads as TGCGCCAGCAGCTTGGTCCTTGGAAACACCATATATTTT. Translated: CASSLVLGNTIYF.

Ten or more counts support this clonotype. The gene calls are TRBV20-1 and TRBJ2-3; D might be TRBD1 (6 bases). Germline values: CDR1 DFQATT, CDR2 SNEGSKA (reference sequence). This CDR3 contains 12 residues. Trimming cost V 5 bases and J 2 bases, with 8 bases left between them. The CDR3 loop is CSAEGVTDTQYF. The DNA for the CDR3 is TGCAGTGCTGAGGGGGTCACAGATACGCAGTATTTT.